The T cell receptor (beta chain) described here comes from a study of blood T cells in healthy people across ages. For the second PCR, which ran for about 7 to 11 cycles, a sample-barcoded 5' primer and a J-beta primer mix were used. TCRdb re-derived calls from the 5' RACE reads in MiXCR, one entry per CDR3 protein. This sample yields about 1.8 million distinct CDR3 sequences, of which 49% are seen a single time; around 2.1% belongs to the top ten. In germline, CDR1 is LNHDA, CDR2 SQIVND (reference sequence). Trimming stripped 0 bases from V and 7 bases from J, with 6 bases between. The CDR3 is made up of 12 amino acids. The total RNA that was extracted per sample amounted to at least 5 micrograms.

The source of this sequence is a woman aged 40 to 50 in good health. The chain carries TRBV19 and TRBJ1-2; D remains ambiguous. The sample comprised blood. CDR3 loop: CASSIEGVGYTF. DNA for the CDR3: TGTGCCAGTAGTATAGAAGGAGTTGGCTACACCTTC.